These 28 T cell receptor beta chains came from one sample sequenced in a study of T cell repertoires in aging, cancer and after chemotherapy. Rearranged V-D-J TRB sequences were amplified with a mixed TRB-A/B primer pool. TCRdb redid the calling of the multiplex PCR reads with MiXCR, one entry per CDR3 protein. The table includes fewer than 4,500 distinct CDR3 sequences, 25% to 35% detected once. The template was genomic DNA from peripheral blood, not RNA. The sequenced sample was blood. Source of these receptors: a human donor in good health.

This clonotype was detected only a few times. The chain has TRBV6-2 or TRBV6-3 and TRBJ1-1; maybe TRBD1 (5 bases). Per the germline V gene, CDR1 is MNHEY and CDR2 is SVGEGT. The CDR3 extends over 14 amino acids. V lost 6 bases and J lost 0, with 11 bases in between. The DNA for the CDR3 is TGTGCCAGCAGGGGGAAGGGGATGAACACTGAAGCTTTCTTT. It translates to CASRGKGMNTEAFF.

A remark on this clonotype: A much larger clone is a single base away; this may be a read error. The rearrangement uses TRBV5-6 and TRBJ1-3, with no clear D. From germline, CDR1 is SGHDT and CDR2 YYEEEE. The CDR3 totals 15 residues. Deletions cut 7 bases from V and 3 bases from J, with 17 bases between. CDR3 sequence: CASRSAQNYGNTIYF. The CDR3 DNA sequence: TGTGCCAGCCGTTCCGCACAGAACTATGGAAACACCATATATTTT.

This chain links TRBV12-3 or TRBV12-4 with TRBJ1-2, with D perhaps TRBD1 (6 bases). With 5 bases removed from V and 4 bases from J, the gap between germline ends came to 11 bases. The CDR3 extends over 13 amino acids. CDR3 DNA sequence: TGTGCCAGCAGTCACAGGGTCGCCTATGGCTACACCTTC. Its protein product is CASSHRVAYGYTF.

This clonotype has just a few counts. V and J are TRBV6-1 and TRBJ1-5, with TRBD1 matching 7 bases. This CDR3 region has 15 residues. V was clipped by 6 bases and J by 2 bases; unmatched bases: 7. Germline V CDR1 and CDR2: MNHNS, SASEGT. The CDR3 coding sequence is TGTGCCAGCAGCCCGGGACAGCAGGGCAATCAGCCCCAGCATTTT. This encodes CASSPGQQGNQPQHF.

This clonotype is medium-sized in the sample. One end of the junction does not line up with germline, which may come from a read error. CDR3 sequence: CASSNAGDQETQYF. Here the CDR3 DNA reads TGTGCCAGCAGTAACGCAGGGGACCAAGAGACCCAGTATTTC. This chain joins TRBV6-5 and TRBJ2-5, with D perhaps TRBD1 (6 bases). There are 14 residues in the CDR3. Germline V gene data show CDR1 as MNHEY and CDR2 as SVGAGI.

Judged by abundance, this clonotype is medium-sized. V and J are TRBV19 and TRBJ2-7; D possibly corresponds to TRBD1 (5 bases). The CDR3 is 15 residues long. CDR1 LNHDA and CDR2 SQIVND come from the germline V gene (reference sequence). V dropped 6 bases and J dropped 0 bases, with 15 bases sitting between them. The CDR3 region is CASSSQGHSSYEQYF. The CDR3 DNA reads as TGTGCCAGTAGCAGCCAGGGTCACAGCTCCTACGAGCAGTACTTC.

The rearrangement uses TRBV6-5 and TRBJ2-1, with 12 nucleotides matching TRBD2. Germline V gives CDR1 MNHEY, CDR2 SVGAGI. This CDR3 spans 18 amino acids. The J segment lost 0 bases and the V segment lost 5 bases, leaving 8 bases of the junction unmatched. The CDR3 region is CASSPGLAGRSSYNEQFF. The CDR3 DNA follows: TGTGCCAGCAGTCCTGGACTAGCGGGACGGAGCTCCTACAATGAGCAGTTCTTC.

V gene TRBV7-2 combines with J gene TRBJ2-1; 11 bases map to TRBD2. Germline V gene sequence: CDR1 SGHTA, CDR2 FQGNSA. The CDR3 has 17 amino acids. Trimming removed 3 bases from V and 5 bases from J; junction bases left unmatched: 9. CDR3 sequence (DNA): TGTGCCAGCAGCTTCTCAGCCGGGACTAGCGGACACAATGAGCAGTTCTTC. This translates into CASSFSAGTSGHNEQFF. The full variable domain, with the rest looked up from reference TRBV7-2 and TRBJ2-1, is GAGVSQSPSNKVTEKGKDVELRCDPISGHTALYWYRQSLGQGLEFLIYFQGNSAPDKSGLPSDRFSAERTGGSVSTLTIQRTQQEDSAVYLCASSFSAGTSGHNEQFFGPGTRLTVL.

This chain links TRBV29-1 with TRBJ1-2; 11 positions agree with TRBD1. Germline V gene data show CDR1 as SQVTM and CDR2 as ANQGSEA. CDR3 size: 11 residues. Trimming cost V 7 bases and J 7 bases; bases outside gene matches: 2. The DNA of the CDR3 is TGCAGCGCTGGACAGGGGGCTGGCTACACCTTC. Translated: CSAGQGAGYTF.

This CDR3 is CASKPSGISTDTQYF. DNA of the CDR3: TGTGCCAGCAAGCCTAGCGGGATTTCCACAGATACGCAGTATTTT. The V and J genes are TRBV7-9 and TRBJ2-3; the match to TRBD2 covers 9 bases. From germline, CDR1 is SEHNR and CDR2 FQNEAQ (reference sequence). The CDR3 spans 15 residues. The junction had 7 bases not matched to a gene; V was cut back by 7 bases and J by 2 bases.

This chain uses TRBV19 with TRBJ2-7, with 10 bases lining up with TRBD2. Germline lookup yields CDR1 LNHDA and CDR2 SQIVND (reference sequence). The CDR3 is 15 residues long. V lost 4 bases to trimming and J lost 3 bases; unmatched junction nucleotides: 6. The DNA of the CDR3 is TGTGCCAGTAGTAGCACTAGCGGGAATTACTACGAGCAGTACTTC. Translating gives CASSSTSGNYYEQYF.

This clonotype was seen a handful of times. V usage is TRBV6-6 and J usage is TRBJ1-3; TRBD1 might be the D (5 bases). V shed 2 bases and J shed 4 bases, with 12 bases lying between them. CDR3 length equals 15 residues. Per germline, CDR1 MNHNY and CDR2 SVGAGI (reference sequence). CDR3 DNA: TGTGCCAGCAGTTACCACGGGGGAAAGGGAAACACCATATATTTT. It codes for CASSYHGGKGNTIYF.

The chain carries TRBV12-3 or TRBV12-4 and TRBJ2-1; D perhaps matches TRBD2 (6 bases). This CDR3 spans 16 amino acids. Trimming removed 7 bases at V and 1 base at J, with 17 bases between. The CDR3 reads CASTGWRELSYNEQFF. CDR3 nucleotide sequence: TGTGCCAGCACGGGATGGAGGGAGTTGTCCTACAATGAGCAGTTCTTC.

The chain recombines TRBV7-9 with TRBJ2-3, with 12 bases fitting TRBD2. After removal of 5 bases from V and 1 base from J, the junction contained 4 bases not matched to a gene. Germline CDR1 SEHNR, CDR2 FQNEAQ (reference sequence). CDR3 length equals 16 residues. CDR3 region: CASSERLAGGTDTQYF. In nucleotides, the CDR3 is TGTGCCAGCAGCGAACGACTAGCGGGAGGCACAGATACGCAGTATTTT.

This clonotype was found a few times. The rearrangement uses TRBV7-6 and TRBJ1-1; D is undetermined. This CDR3 region has 14 residues. Germline V gene data show CDR1 as SGHVS and CDR2 as FNYEAQ. Trimming removed 5 bases at V and 1 base at J, with 11 bases between. This chain's CDR3 is CASSPRERNTEAFF. CDR3 sequence (DNA): TGTGCCAGCAGCCCAAGAGAGAGGAACACTGAAGCTTTCTTT.

This clonotype came up once. The genes are TRBV7-2 and TRBJ1-3; D uncertain. Deletions cut 0 bases from V and 4 bases from J, with 13 bases between. CDR1 and CDR2 from the germline V gene are SGHTA and FQGNSA. The CDR3 has 16 amino acids. The DNA for the CDR3 is TGTGCCAGCAGCTTAGCTAGGGCAGATAGGGGAAACACCATATATTTT. Its protein product is CASSLARADRGNTIYF.

This clonotype is labeled as medium-sized. The chain is built from TRBV19 and TRBJ1-4; 10 bases fit TRBD1. This CDR3 has 14 amino acids. The germline V gene has CDR1 LNHDA and CDR2 SQIVND (reference sequence). Trimming took 8 bases from V and 6 from J; bases not matched to a gene: 6. The CDR3 loop is CASCWTGGDEKLFF. The CDR3 DNA reads TGTGCCAGTTGCTGGACAGGGGGGGATGAAAAACTGTTTTTT.

The chain links TRBV14 to TRBJ2-1, with TRBD1 matching over 7 bases. This CDR3 comprises 17 residues. Trimming at V came to 2 bases and at J to 5 bases, leaving 12 bases not matched to a gene. Germline-derived CDR1 and CDR2 are SGHDN and FVKESK. Here the CDR3 reads CASSQYRSGTANNEQFF. CDR3 coding DNA: TGTGCCAGCAGCCAATATCGTAGTGGGACAGCTAACAATGAGCAGTTCTTC.

The V call is TRBV19, the J call TRBJ2-7; 10 bases are a match to TRBD2. CDR1 is LNHDA and CDR2 is SQIVND in the germline V gene (reference sequence). J lost 3 bases, V lost 2 bases, and 4 bases had no gene match. The CDR3 consists of 15 residues. CDR3 in amino acids: CASSITSGNYYEQYF. For the CDR3, the DNA is TGTGCCAGTAGTATAACTAGCGGGAATTACTACGAGCAGTACTTC.

The chain uses TRBV19 and TRBJ2-1; 7 nucleotides match TRBD1. The CDR3 runs to 14 residues. The germline V gene has CDR1 LNHDA and CDR2 SQIVND (reference sequence). V was clipped by 1 base and J by 6 bases; unmatched bases: 3. CDR3 sequence: CASSIGRDSNEQFF. The CDR3 nucleotides read TGTGCCAGTAGTATAGGTAGGGACAGCAATGAGCAGTTCTTC.

The J gene is TRBJ2-4, the V gene TRBV28; 11 nucleotides line up with TRBD2. V lost 3 bases to trimming and J lost 0 bases; unmatched junction nucleotides: 7. The germline V gene encodes CDR1 MDHEN and CDR2 SYDVKM. The CDR3 is 18 amino acids. The CDR3 coding sequence is TGTGCCAGCAGTTTTGCTAGCGGGAGGAGACTAGCCAAAAACATTCAGTACTTC. Translated: CASSFASGRRLAKNIQYF.

The chain recombines TRBV7-9 with TRBJ1-1, with D perhaps TRBD1 (6 bases). This CDR3 is 18 amino acids long. Germline CDR1 and CDR2: SEHNR and FQNEAQ (reference sequence). Trimming pared 2 bases from V and 0 bases from J, leaving 19 bases between. DNA for the CDR3: TGTGCCAGCAGCTTATGGCCGGGGGGGCCTATCATGAACACTGAAGCTTTCTTT. It specifies CASSLWPGGPIMNTEAFF. The full variable domain, completed using reference TRBV7-9 and TRBJ1-1, is DTGVSQNPRHKITKRGQNVTFRCDPISEHNRLYWYRQTLGQGPEFLTYFQNEAQLEKSRLLSDRFSAERPKGSFSTLEIQRTEQGDSAMYLCASSLWPGGPIMNTEAFFGQGTRLTVV.

This chain uses TRBV6-1 with TRBJ2-7, with D hard to call. V lost 2 bases and J 1 base, leaving 3 bases between the germline ends. The CDR3 totals 12 residues. Germline assignment: CDR1 MNHNS and CDR2 SASEGT. CDR3 sequence: CASSETSYEQYF. CDR3 coding DNA: TGTGCCAGCAGTGAAACTTCCTACGAGCAGTACTTC.

This clonotype was seen a single time. The gene calls are TRBV6-2 or TRBV6-3 and TRBJ2-6; D unclear. V shed 7 bases and J shed 4 bases, with 8 bases lying between them. CDR3 size: 13 residues. CDR1 and CDR2 (germline): MNHEY, SVGEGT. The CDR3 sequence: CASNRSGANVLTF. CDR3 in DNA: TGTGCCAGCAATCGATCCGGGGCCAACGTCCTGACTTTC.

In its sample, this clonotype was seen a few times. The rearrangement links TRBV27 to TRBJ2-5, with 11 bases that match TRBD2. Germline trimming cut 5 bases from V and 4 bases from J; bases unmatched to any gene: 9. CDR3 size: 16 residues. CDR1 and CDR2 (germline): MNHEY, SMNVEV (reference sequence). In DNA form, the CDR3 reads TGTGCCAGCAGTATCCTAGCGGGAGGCGGGTCAGAGACCCAGTACTTC. This gives the protein CASSILAGGGSETQYF.

This clonotype counts as medium-sized. The chain has TRBV6-5 and TRBJ2-1; D is undetermined. CDR3 size: 12 residues. The germline CDR1 and CDR2 sequences are MNHEY and SVGAGI. Trimming removed 0 bases at V and 10 bases at J, with 7 bases between. The CDR3 spells CASSYSRREQFF. Here the CDR3 DNA reads TGTGCCAGCAGTTACTCGAGAAGGGAGCAGTTCTTC.

A few counts support this clonotype. V and J are TRBV27 and TRBJ1-1; D call uncertain. Germline V lookup: CDR1 MNHEY, CDR2 SMNVEV (reference sequence). The CDR3 is made up of 16 amino acids. Trimming left V 3 bases short and J 6 bases short, with 20 bases between. CDR3 bases: TGTGCCAGCAGTTTTGGTGACACCGGGAGAGGCTCTGAAGCTTTCTTT. It encodes CASSFGDTGRGSEAFF.

This clonotype was recorded a few times. The chain is built from TRBV27 and TRBJ1-1; D ambiguous. The CDR3 runs to 13 residues. With 4 bases removed from V and 1 base from J, the gap between germline ends came to 7 bases. Germline CDR1 MNHEY, CDR2 SMNVEV (reference sequence). In DNA, the CDR3 is TGTGCCAGCAGTTCTTACCCGAACACTGAAGCTTTCTTT. It encodes CASSSYPNTEAFF.